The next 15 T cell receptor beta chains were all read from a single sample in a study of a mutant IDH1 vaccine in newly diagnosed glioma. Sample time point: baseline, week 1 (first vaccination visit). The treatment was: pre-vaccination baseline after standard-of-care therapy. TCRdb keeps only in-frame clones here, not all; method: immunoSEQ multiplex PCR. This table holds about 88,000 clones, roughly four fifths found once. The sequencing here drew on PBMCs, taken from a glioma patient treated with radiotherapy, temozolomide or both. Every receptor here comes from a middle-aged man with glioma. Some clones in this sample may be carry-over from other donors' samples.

Here the CDR3 DNA reads TGTGCCAGCTCACCACCCCCCAGCGGGGGCTCCTACGAGCAGTACTTC. Amino acids: CASSPPPSGGSYEQYF. The chain couples TRBV18 to TRBJ2-7; 8 bases line up with TRBD2. Trimming removed 0 bases from V and 0 bases from J; junction bases left unmatched: 4. CDR3 size: 16 residues. Per the germline V gene, CDR1 is KGHSH and CDR2 is LQKENI.

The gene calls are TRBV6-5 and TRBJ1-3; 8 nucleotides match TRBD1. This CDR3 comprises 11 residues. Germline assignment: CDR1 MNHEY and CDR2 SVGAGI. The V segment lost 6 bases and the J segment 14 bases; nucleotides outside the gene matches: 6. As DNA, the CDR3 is TGTGCCAGCAGCACCGGGACAGGTCTATATTTT. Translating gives CASSTGTGLYF.

Here the CDR3 reads CASSLVQARNTEAFF. The CDR3 coding sequence is TGCGCCAGCAGCTTGGTCCAGGCAAGGAACACTGAAGCTTTCTTT. The rearrangement joins TRBV5-1 to TRBJ1-1; D is undetermined. The CDR3 is 15 amino acids. V gave up 0 bases and J gave up 1 base, with 10 bases separating them. CDR1 and CDR2 from the germline V gene are SGHRS and YFSETQ.

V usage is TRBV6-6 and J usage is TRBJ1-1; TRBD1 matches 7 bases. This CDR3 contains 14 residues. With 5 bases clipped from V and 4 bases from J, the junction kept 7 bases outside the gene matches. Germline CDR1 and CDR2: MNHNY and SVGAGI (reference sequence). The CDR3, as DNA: TGTGCCAGCAGTAACCAGGGGGACGGCACTGAAGCTTTCTTT. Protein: CASSNQGDGTEAFF.

The CDR3 DNA follows: TGTGCCAGCAGTTACACTCGACAGGAGCAGTACTTC. Translated: CASSYTRQEQYF. The chain recombines TRBV6-5 with TRBJ2-7, with D possibly TRBD1 on 5 matching bases. Germline assignment: CDR1 MNHEY and CDR2 SVGAGI. There are 12 residues in the CDR3. V shed 2 bases and J shed 7 bases, with 9 bases lying between them.

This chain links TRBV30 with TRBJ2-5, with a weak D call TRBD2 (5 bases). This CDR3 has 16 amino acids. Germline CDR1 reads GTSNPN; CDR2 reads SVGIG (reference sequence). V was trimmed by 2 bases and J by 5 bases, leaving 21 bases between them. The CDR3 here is CAWSPLGLSPYETQYF. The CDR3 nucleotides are TGTGCCTGGAGTCCTCTCGGACTTTCTCCCTACGAGACCCAGTACTTC.

This CDR3 reads CASSSAGADEQFF. CDR3 coding DNA: TGTGCCAGCTCATCGGCAGGGGCGGATGAGCAGTTCTTC. J is TRBJ2-1 and V is TRBV18; tentative D call: TRBD1 (6 bases). Germline CDR1 and CDR2: KGHSH and LQKENI. There are 13 residues in the CDR3. Trimming shortened V by 5 bases and J by 8 bases, and 13 bases separated the two germline ends.

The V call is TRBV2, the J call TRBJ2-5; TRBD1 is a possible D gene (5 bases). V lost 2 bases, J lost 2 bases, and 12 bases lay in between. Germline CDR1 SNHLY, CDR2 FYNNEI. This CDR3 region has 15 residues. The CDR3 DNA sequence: TGTGCCAGCAGTGAACTCGTGCCAGGGCAAGAGACCCAGTACTTC. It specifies CASSELVPGQETQYF.

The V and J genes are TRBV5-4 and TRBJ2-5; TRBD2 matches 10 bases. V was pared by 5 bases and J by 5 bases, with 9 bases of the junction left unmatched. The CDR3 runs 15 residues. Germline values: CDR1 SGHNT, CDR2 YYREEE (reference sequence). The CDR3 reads CASSSSGGARETQYF. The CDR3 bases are TGTGCCAGCAGTAGCAGCGGGGGGGCCCGGGAGACCCAGTACTTC.

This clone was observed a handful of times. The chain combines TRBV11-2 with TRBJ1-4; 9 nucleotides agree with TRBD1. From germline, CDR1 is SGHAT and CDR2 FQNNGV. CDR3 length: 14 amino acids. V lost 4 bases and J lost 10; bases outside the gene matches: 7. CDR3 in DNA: TGTGCCAGCAGCTCCAGACAGGGGGAAGGAAAACTGTTTTTT. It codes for CASSSRQGEGKLFF.

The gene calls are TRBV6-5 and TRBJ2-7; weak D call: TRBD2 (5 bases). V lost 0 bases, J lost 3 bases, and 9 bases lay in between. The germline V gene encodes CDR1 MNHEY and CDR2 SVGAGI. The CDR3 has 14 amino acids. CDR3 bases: TGTGCCAGCAGTTACTCGGCCCGGGGCTACGAGCAGTACTTC. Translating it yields CASSYSARGYEQYF.

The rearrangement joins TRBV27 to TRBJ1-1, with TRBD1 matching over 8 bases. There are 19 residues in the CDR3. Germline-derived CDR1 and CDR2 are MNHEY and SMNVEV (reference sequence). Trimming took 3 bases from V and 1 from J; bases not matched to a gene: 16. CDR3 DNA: TGTGCCAGCAGTTTTCGCCAATTCCCTCCGGGACAGGAGAACACTGAAGCTTTCTTT. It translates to CASSFRQFPPGQENTEAFF.

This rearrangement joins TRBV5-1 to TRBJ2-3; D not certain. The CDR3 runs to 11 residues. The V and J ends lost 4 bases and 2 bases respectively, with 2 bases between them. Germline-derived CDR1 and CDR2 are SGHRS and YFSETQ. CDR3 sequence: CASSNTDTQYF. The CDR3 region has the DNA TGCGCCAGCAGCAACACAGATACGCAGTATTTT.

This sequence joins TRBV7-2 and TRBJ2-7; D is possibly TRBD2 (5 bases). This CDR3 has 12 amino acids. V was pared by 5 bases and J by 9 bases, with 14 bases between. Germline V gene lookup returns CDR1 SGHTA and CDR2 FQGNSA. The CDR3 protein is CASSPASRGQYF. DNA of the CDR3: TGTGCCAGCAGCCCCGCCTCTCGGGGGCAGTACTTC. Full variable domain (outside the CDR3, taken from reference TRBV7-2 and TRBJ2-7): GAGVSQSPSNKVTEKGKDVELRCDPISGHTALYWYRQSLGQGLEFLIYFQGNSAPDKSGLPSDRFSAERTGGSVSTLTIQRTQQEDSAVYLCASSPASRGQYFGPGTRLTVT.

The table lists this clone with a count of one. The CDR3 DNA sequence: TGTGCCAGCAGCTTGGCCAACAGGGCCTATGGCTACACCTTC. Its translation: CASSLANRAYGYTF. This chain joins TRBV5-8 and TRBJ1-2, with TRBD1 as a possible D gene (6 bases). CDR1 and CDR2 from the germline V gene are SGHTS and YDEGEE. V was cut by 0 bases and J by 4 bases, with 10 bases left in between. This CDR3 is built from 14 residues.